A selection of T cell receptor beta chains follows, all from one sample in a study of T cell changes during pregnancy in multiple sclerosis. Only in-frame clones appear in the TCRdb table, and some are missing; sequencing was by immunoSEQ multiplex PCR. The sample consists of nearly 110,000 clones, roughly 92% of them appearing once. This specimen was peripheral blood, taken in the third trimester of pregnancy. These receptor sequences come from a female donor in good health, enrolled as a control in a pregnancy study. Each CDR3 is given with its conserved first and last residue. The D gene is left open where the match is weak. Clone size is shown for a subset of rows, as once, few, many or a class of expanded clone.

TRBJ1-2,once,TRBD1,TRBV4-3,TGCGCCAGCAGCCAGGGACAGGGGGCTAACTATGGCTACACCTTC,CASSQGQGANYGYTF
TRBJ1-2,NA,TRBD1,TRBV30,TGTGCCTGGAGTGGACAGGGGGTTAAGGCTAACTATGGCTACACCTTC,CAWSGQGVKANYGYTF
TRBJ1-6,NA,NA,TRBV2,TGTGCCAGCAGTGGAGGGAACGATAATTCACCCCTCCACTTT,CASSGGNDNSPLHF
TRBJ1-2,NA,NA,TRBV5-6,TGTGCCAGCAGCTCGTGGGGGAGGGGTGATCTCGGCTATGGCTACACCTTC,CASSSWGRGDLGYGYTF
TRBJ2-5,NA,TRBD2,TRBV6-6,TGTGCCAGCATGACTAGCGGGGGCCAAGAGACCCAGTACTTC,CASMTSGGQETQYF
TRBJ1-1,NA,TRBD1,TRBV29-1,TGCAGCGTTAACAGGGGGAACACGGGCACTGAAGCTTTCTTT,CSVNRGNTGTEAFF
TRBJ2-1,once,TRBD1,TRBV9,TGTGCCAGCAGCTTAAACCGGGACAGAAGCTCCTACAATGAGCAGTTCTTC,CASSLNRDRSSYNEQFF
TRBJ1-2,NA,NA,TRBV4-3,TGCGCCAGCAGAGCAACGGGCCTACTAGGCTATGGCTACACCTTC,CASRATGLLGYGYTF
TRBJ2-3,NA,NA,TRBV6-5,TGTGCCAGCGGTCTCGGGGTTGGGGTCACAGATACGCAGTATTTT,CASGLGVGVTDTQYF
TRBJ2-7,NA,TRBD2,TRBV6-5,TGTGCCAGCAGTTACTCGGGCGGGGGGACCTACGAGCAGTACTTC,CASSYSGGGTYEQYF
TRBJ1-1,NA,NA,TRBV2,TGTGCCAGCAGTGATAGGTTCCGTCAGGGCACTGAAGCTTTCTTT,CASSDRFRQGTEAFF
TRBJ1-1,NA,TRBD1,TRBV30,TGTGCCTGGAGTGTGGGGACAGACGCCGCTGAAGCTTTCTTT,CAWSVGTDAAEAFF
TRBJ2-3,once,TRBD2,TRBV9,TGTGCCAGCAGCCTGACTAGCAGTCCGCCCGGTACGCAGTATTTT,CASSLTSSPPGTQYF
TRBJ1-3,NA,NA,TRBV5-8,TGTGCCAGCAGCCGTCTTACAGGGTCCGGAAACACCATATATTTT,CASSRLTGSGNTIYF
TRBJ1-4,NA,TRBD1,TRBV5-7,TGTGCCAGCAGCAAGGACAGGTCCCTTGGAACAACTAATGAAAAACTGTTTTTT,CASSKDRSLGTTNEKLFF
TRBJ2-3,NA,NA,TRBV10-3,TGTGCCATCAGTGAGTCGCGGTACACAGATACGCAGTATTTT,CAISESRYTDTQYF
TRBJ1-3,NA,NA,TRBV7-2,TGTGCCAGCAGCTTAGACGTCTCGGACACCATATATTTT,CASSLDVSDTIYF
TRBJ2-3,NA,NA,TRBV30,TGTGCCTGGAGTACCGGGGTCTCTAGCACAGATACGCAGTATTTT,CAWSTGVSSTDTQYF
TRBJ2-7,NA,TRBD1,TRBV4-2,TGTGCCAGCAGCCCCATTGGACAGGGCCCAATTTACTACGAGCAGTACTTC,CASSPIGQGPIYYEQYF
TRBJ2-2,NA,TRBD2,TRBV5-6,TGTGCCAGCAGCTTGACTAGCGGGGGAAACCGGGGCTTCACCGGGGAGCTGTTTTTT,CASSLTSGGNRGFTGELFF
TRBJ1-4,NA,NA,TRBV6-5,TGTGCCAGCAGACCCCCGGGGGAAAAACTGTTTTTT,CASRPPGEKLFF
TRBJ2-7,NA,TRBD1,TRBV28,TGTGCCAGCAGTTACCCCCCGGACAGGGGCGTTTTCGGCGAGCAGTACTTC,CASSYPPDRGVFGEQYF
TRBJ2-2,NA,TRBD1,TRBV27,TGTGCCAGCAGTTTTAGACAGGGGCCCGGGGAGCTGTTTTTT,CASSFRQGPGELFF
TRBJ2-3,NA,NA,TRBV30,TGTGCCTGGAGGGGGCGGTCCGGTAATACGCAGTATTTT,CAWRGRSGNTQYF
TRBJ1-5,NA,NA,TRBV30,TGTGCCTGGAGTGTTGGAGGGTATCAGCCCCAGCATTTT,CAWSVGGYQPQHF
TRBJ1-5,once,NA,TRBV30,TGTGCCTGGAGTCGGACATGGGGCAATCAGCCCCAGCATTTT,CAWSRTWGNQPQHF
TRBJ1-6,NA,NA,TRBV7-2,TGTGCCAGCAGCCCCCGAGGCTCTCCGTCGGGTTCACCCCTCCACTTT,CASSPRGSPSGSPLHF
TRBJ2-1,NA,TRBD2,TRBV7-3,TGTGCCAGCAGCCCACTAGCGGGAGGTTTGGAGTTCTTC,CASSPLAGGLEFF
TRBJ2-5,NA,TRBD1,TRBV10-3,TGTGCCATCAGTGACGACAGGGATGGGCAAGAGACCCAGTACTTC,CAISDDRDGQETQYF
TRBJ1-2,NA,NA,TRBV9,TGTGCCAGCAGCCCAGGGACGGGCGGGGTTGAGAATGGCTACACCTTC,CASSPGTGGVENGYTF
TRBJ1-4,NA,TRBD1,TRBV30,TGTGCCTGGAGATCCATTCCCGGGACAGCATTAACTAATGAAAAACTGTTTTTT,CAWRSIPGTALTNEKLFF
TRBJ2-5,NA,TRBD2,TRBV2,TGTGCCAGCAGTGCACCGGGACTAGCGGGGGAGTTAGAGACCCAGTACTTC,CASSAPGLAGELETQYF
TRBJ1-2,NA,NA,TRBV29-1,TGCAGCGTTGAGACAGATACGAACTATGGCTACACCTTC,CSVETDTNYGYTF
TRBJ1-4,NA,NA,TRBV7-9,TGTGCCAGCAGGATGGGAGGAAATGAAAAACTGTTTTTT,CASRMGGNEKLFF
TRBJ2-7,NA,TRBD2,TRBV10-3,TGTGCCATCAGTGAGCGGCTAGCGGGGGCTCTGGACTACGAGCAGTACTTC,CAISERLAGALDYEQYF
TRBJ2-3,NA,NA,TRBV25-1,TGTGCCAGCAGTGACATCACAGATACGCAGTATTTT,CASSDITDTQYF
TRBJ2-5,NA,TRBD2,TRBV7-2,TGTGCCAGCAGCCCAAGACTAGCGGGGGCCCAAGAGACCCAGTACTTC,CASSPRLAGAQETQYF
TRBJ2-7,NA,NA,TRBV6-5,TGTGCCAGCATCCCGACAGGTTCCTACGAGCAGTACTTC,CASIPTGSYEQYF
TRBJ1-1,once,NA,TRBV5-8,TGTGCCAGCAGCTACCCAGGGGTGTCGGCTGAAGCTTTCTTT,CASSYPGVSAEAFF
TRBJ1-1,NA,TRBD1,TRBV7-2,TGTGCCAGCAGCCGAACCCCCGGACAGGGTGGCACTGAAGCTTTCTTT,CASSRTPGQGGTEAFF
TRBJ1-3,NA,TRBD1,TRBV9,TGTGCCAGCAGCGTAGTCGACAGGGGTCCTGGAAACACCATATATTTT,CASSVVDRGPGNTIYF
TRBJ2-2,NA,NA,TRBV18,TGTGCCAGCTCACCGACACAGGGTCGGAGCACCGGGGAGCTGTTTTTT,CASSPTQGRSTGELFF
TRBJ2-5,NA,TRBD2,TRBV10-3,TGTGCCATCAGTGTTTCTACTAGCGGTCCCGGGGAGACCCAGTACTTC,CAISVSTSGPGETQYF
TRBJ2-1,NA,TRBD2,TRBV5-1,TGCGCCAGCAGCTTGGAGGGGCGGGGGGGCCCATCCTACAATGAGCAGTTCTTC,CASSLEGRGGPSYNEQFF
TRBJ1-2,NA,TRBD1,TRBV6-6,TGTGCCAGCAGGACACAGGGGTCCTATGGCTACACCTTC,CASRTQGSYGYTF
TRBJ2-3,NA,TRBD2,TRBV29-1,TGCAGCGGGGGACTAGAGATCTATGATACGCAGTATTTT,CSGGLEIYDTQYF